This TCR beta chain originates from a study of blood T cell repertoires in COVID-19. About the study: The analysed material was cDNA or gDNA that came from T cells, B-cell-depleted T cells, or PBMCs.

Authors' methods: Reference gene primer amplification yielded estimated nucleated cell counts. Sequencing was performed with immunoSEQ multiplex PCR; in TCRdb, only in-frame clones are kept and a portion is missing. That table supplies the V and J calls and clone size; D and trimming were determined from the DNA. The sample consists of about 410,000 clones, around 91% of them appearing once. Trimming removed 3 bases at V and 0 bases at J, with 11 bases between. The germline gives CDR1 SGHTA, CDR2 FQGNSA. The CDR3 is made up of 15 amino acids. The V and J genes are TRBV7-2 and TRBJ2-5; no reliable D call. The clonotype comes from a woman aged 40 to 50 with COVID-19, enrolled during active disease. Material: peripheral blood. CDR3 sequence (DNA): TGTGCCAGCAGCTTGGCACCTAGGTACCAAGAGACCCAGTACTTC. It specifies CASSLAPRYQETQYF.